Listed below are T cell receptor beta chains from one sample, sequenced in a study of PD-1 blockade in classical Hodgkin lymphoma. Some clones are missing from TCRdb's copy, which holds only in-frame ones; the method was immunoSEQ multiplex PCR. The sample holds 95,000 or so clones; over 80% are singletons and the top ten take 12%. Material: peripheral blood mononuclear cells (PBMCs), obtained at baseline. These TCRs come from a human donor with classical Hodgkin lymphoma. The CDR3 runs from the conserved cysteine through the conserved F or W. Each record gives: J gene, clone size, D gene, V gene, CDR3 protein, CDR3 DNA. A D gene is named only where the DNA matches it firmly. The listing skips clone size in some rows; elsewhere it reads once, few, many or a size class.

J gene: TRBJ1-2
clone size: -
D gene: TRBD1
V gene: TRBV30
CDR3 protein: CAWSRQGAGESYTF
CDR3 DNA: TGTGCCTGGAGCCGACAGGGGGCCGGAGAGAGCTACACCTTC

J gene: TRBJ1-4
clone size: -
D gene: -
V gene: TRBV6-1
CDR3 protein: CASSEAPEGKLFF
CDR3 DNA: TGTGCCAGCAGTGAAGCCCCTGAGGGAAAACTGTTTTTT

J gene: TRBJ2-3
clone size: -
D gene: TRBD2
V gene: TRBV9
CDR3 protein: CASSVTTSGSADTQYF
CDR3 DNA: TGTGCCAGCAGCGTAACGACTAGCGGGAGTGCAGATACGCAGTATTTT

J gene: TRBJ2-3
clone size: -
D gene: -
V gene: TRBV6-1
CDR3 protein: CASSDPGGPRRDTQYF
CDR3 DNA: TGTGCCAGCAGTGATCCTGGCGGGCCAAGGAGAGATACGCAGTATTTT

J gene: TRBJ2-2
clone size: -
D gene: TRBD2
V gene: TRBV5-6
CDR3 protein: CASSLAPGGPGELFF
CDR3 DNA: TGTGCCAGCAGCTTGGCCCCGGGAGGGCCCGGGGAGCTGTTTTTT

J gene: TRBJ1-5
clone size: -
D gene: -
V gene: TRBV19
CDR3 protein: CASREYRDQPQHF
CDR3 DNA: TGTGCCAGCCGTGAGTACAGAGATCAGCCCCAGCATTTT

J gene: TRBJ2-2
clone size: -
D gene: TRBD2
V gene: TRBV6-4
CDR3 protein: CASSDGAGDSNTGELFF
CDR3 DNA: TGTGCCAGCAGTGACGGGGCGGGGGACTCGAACACCGGGGAGCTGTTTTTT

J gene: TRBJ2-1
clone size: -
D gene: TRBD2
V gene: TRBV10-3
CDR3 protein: CATTPGLAGEEQFF
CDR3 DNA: TGTGCCACCACCCCGGGACTAGCGGGAGAGGAGCAGTTCTTC

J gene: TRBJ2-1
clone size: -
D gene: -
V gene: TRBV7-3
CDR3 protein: CASSLPGTSEQFF
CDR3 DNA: TGTGCCAGCAGCTTACCAGGGACGAGTGAGCAGTTCTTC

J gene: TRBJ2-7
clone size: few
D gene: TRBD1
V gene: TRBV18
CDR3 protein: CASSLYSAGQGSAEQYF
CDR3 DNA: TGTGCCAGCTCACTCTACTCTGCGGGACAGGGTTCAGCCGAGCAGTACTTC

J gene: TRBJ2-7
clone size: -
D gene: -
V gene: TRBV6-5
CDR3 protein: CASSYGLGSEQYF
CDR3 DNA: TGTGCCAGCAGTTACGGTCTAGGTTCCGAGCAGTACTTC

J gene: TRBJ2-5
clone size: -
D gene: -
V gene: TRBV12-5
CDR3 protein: CASGFRRPGPPITQYF
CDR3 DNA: TGTGCTAGTGGTTTTCGCCGCCCGGGACCTCCGATTACCCAGTACTTC

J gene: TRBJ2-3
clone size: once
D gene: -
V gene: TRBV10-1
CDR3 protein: CASRSSVPGDTQYF
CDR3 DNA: TGCGCCAGCAGGTCTAGCGTCCCAGGGGATACGCAGTATTTT

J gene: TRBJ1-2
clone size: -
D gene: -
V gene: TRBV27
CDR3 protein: CASARGAGANYGYTF
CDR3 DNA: TGTGCCAGCGCGAGGGGTGCAGGAGCCAACTATGGCTACACCTTC

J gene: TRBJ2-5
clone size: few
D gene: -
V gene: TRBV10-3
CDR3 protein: CAISRLERETQYF
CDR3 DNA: TGTGCCATCAGCCGACTAGAGCGAGAGACCCAGTACTTC

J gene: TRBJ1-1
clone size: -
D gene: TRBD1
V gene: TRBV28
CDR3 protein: CASSSTGDEAFF
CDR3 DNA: TGTGCCAGCAGCTCCACAGGGGATGAAGCTTTCTTT

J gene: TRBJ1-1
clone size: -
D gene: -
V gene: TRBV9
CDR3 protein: CASSVGGGQGTEAFF
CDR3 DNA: TGTGCCAGCAGCGTAGGTGGGGGGCAGGGCACTGAAGCTTTCTTT

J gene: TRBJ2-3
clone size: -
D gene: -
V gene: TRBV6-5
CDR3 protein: CASTLDSFTDTQYF
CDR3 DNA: TGTGCCAGCACCCTGGACTCTTTCACAGATACGCAGTATTTT

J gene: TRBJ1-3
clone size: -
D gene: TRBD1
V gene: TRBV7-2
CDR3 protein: CASSPGQGFGNTIYF
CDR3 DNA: TGTGCCAGCAGCCCCGGACAGGGGTTCGGAAACACCATATATTTT

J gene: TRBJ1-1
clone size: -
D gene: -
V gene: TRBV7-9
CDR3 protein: CASSLGHSNTEAFF
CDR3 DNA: TGTGCCAGCAGTCTGGGGCACTCGAACACTGAAGCTTTCTTT

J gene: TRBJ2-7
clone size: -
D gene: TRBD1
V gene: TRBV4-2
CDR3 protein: CASSQDSYRGNEQYF
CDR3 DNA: TGTGCCAGCAGCCAAGACTCCTACAGGGGGAACGAGCAGTACTTC

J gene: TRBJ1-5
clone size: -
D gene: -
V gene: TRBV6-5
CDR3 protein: CASSSQPRGNQPQHF
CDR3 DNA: TGTGCCAGCAGTTCCCAACCTCGAGGCAATCAGCCCCAGCATTTT

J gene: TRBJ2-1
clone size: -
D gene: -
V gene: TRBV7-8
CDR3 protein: CASSFVARGRSYNEQFF
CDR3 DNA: TGTGCCAGCAGCTTTGTTGCGAGAGGGAGGTCCTACAATGAGCAGTTCTTC

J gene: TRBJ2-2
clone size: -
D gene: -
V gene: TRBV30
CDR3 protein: CAWSVLPTTGELFF
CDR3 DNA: TGTGCCTGGAGTGTACTGCCCACTACCGGGGAGCTGTTTTTT

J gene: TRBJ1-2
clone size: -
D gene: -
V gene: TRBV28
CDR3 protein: CASTFRGTTNYGYTF
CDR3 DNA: TGTGCCAGCACATTCCGGGGAACTACTAACTATGGCTACACCTTC

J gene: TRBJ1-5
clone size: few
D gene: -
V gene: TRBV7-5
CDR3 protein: CVRGAKRGDNQPQHF
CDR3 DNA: TGTGTCAGAGGAGCCAAGAGGGGCGACAATCAGCCCCAGCATTTT

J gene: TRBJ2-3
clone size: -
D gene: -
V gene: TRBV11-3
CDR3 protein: CASSHPLASDTQYF
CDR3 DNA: TGTGCCAGCAGCCACCCGTTGGCCTCAGATACGCAGTATTTT